These T cell receptor beta chains were read from a single sample in a study of shared T cell receptors in the human thymus. Clones were sequenced by immunoSEQ multiplex PCR, and TCRdb holds only the in-frame ones, with some missing. The sample includes hundreds of thousands of clones, around 85% of them seen just once. These data were also filed under a second study, of human thymus T cells.

Material: thymocytes. These receptors came from a girl in the first two years of life with a congenital heart defect. CDR3s include the opening cysteine and the closing phenylalanine or tryptophan. A D gene is named only where the DNA matches it firmly. Clone sizes are given selectively: once, few, many, or a class where the clone is expanded.

CASRRGLSTDTQYF TGTGCCAGCAGGAGGGGGCTTAGCACAGATACGCAGTATTTT TRBD1 TRBV2 - TRBJ2-3
CATSRFIGAGGYTEAFF TGTGCCACCAGCAGATTCATAGGGGCGGGAGGCTACACTGAAGCTTTCTTT - TRBV15 - TRBJ1-1
CASKHPGDQPQHF TGTGCCAGCAAACACCCCGGGGATCAGCCCCAGCATTTT - TRBV28 few TRBJ1-5
CASSGHGYNSPLHF TGTGCCAGCAGCGGACATGGATATAATTCACCCCTCCACTTT - TRBV6-6 - TRBJ1-6
CASAETGIPYEQYF TGTGCCAGCGCCGAAACAGGGATCCCCTACGAGCAGTACTTC - TRBV11-2 - TRBJ2-7
CASSLWSLPSPGTQYF TGTGCCAGCAGTTTATGGTCCCTCCCCTCCCCGGGGACCCAGTACTTC - TRBV27 - TRBJ2-5
CASSIAPRTCGIEKLFF TGTGCCAGTAGTATAGCCCCGAGAACCTGCGGCATCGAAAAACTGTTTTTT - TRBV19 few TRBJ1-4
CASSLVVSLLSETTTVLTF TGTGCCAGCAGCTTAGTCGTCTCCCTATTATCAGAGACAACAACCGTCCTGACTTTC - TRBV7-9 - TRBJ2-6
CASSQDGRAIPDEQYF TGCGCCAGCAGCCAAGATGGGCGTGCCATTCCCGACGAGCAGTACTTC - TRBV4-1 - TRBJ2-7
CASSEADFGWEGNQPQHF TGTGCCAGCAGTGAAGCGGACTTTGGATGGGAAGGCAATCAGCCCCAGCATTTT - TRBV2 few TRBJ1-5
CASSLVQNYGYTF TGTGCCAGCAGCTTAGTACAGAACTATGGCTACACCTTC - TRBV5-6 - TRBJ1-2
CASSLPRDRGTYNEQFF TGCGCCAGCAGCTTGCCTCGGGACAGGGGAACCTACAATGAGCAGTTCTTC TRBD1 TRBV5-1 - TRBJ2-1
CSGRTELNTEAFF TGCAGCGGTCGGACAGAGTTAAACACTGAAGCTTTCTTT - TRBV29-1 - TRBJ1-1
CASSEPNSYEQYF TGTGCCAGCAGTGAGCCGAACAGCTACGAGCAGTACTTC - TRBV6-1 - TRBJ2-7
CASSSQTSGGPKPDTQYF TGTGCCAGCAGCTCGCAGACTAGCGGGGGGCCAAAACCAGATACGCAGTATTTT TRBD2 TRBV9 - TRBJ2-3
CASSVDLSLRGAEWGNEQFF TGTGCCAGCAGCGTAGATCTGAGCTTGCGGGGGGCCGAGTGGGGCAATGAGCAGTTCTTC TRBD2 TRBV9 - TRBJ2-1
CASSLVGGDYGYTF TGTGCCAGCAGCTTAGTCGGCGGAGACTATGGCTACACCTTC - TRBV7-2 - TRBJ1-2
CASSGKGDGYTF TGTGCCAGCAGCGGCAAGGGGGATGGCTACACCTTC - TRBV5-6 - TRBJ1-2
CASSERFTGASYEQYF TGTGCCAGCAGTGAAAGGTTTACAGGTGCCTCCTACGAGCAGTACTTC - TRBV2 - TRBJ2-7
CASGLARGRAYEQYF TGTGCTAGTGGTTTGGCCCGAGGCAGAGCCTACGAGCAGTACTTC - TRBV12-5 - TRBJ2-7
CATSRYLPEASETGYGYTF TGTGCCACCAGCAGATATCTCCCTGAGGCTTCGGAGACGGGCTATGGCTACACCTTC - TRBV15 - TRBJ1-2
CASSPSGGRNYTF TGTGCCAGCTCACCGAGTGGGGGGAGGAACTACACCTTC - TRBV18 - TRBJ1-2
CAWRQTGGTQYF TGTGCCTGGAGACAAACTGGAGGGACCCAGTACTTC - TRBV30 - TRBJ2-5
CASSLGDTSAEQYF TGTGCCAGCAGTTTAGGGGACACCTCCGCCGAGCAGTACTTC - TRBV28 - TRBJ2-7
CASSSLIEQFF TGTGCCAGCAGCTCCCTTATTGAGCAGTTCTTC - TRBV7-9 - TRBJ2-1
CASRSQGFATEKLFF TGTGCCAGCAGGTCACAGGGATTTGCGACCGAAAAACTGTTTTTT - TRBV7-6 - TRBJ1-4
CASGPGTSVLETQYF TGTGCCTCGGGTCCCGGGACTAGCGTTTTAGAGACCCAGTACTTC TRBD2 TRBV2 - TRBJ2-5
CAWSQGDHLQETQYF TGTGCCTGGAGTCAGGGCGATCACCTTCAAGAGACCCAGTACTTC - TRBV30 few TRBJ2-5
CASSAGPLHF TGTGCCAGCAGCGCCGGACCCCTCCACTTT - TRBV21-1 few TRBJ1-6
CASTRAEGRGSRSFQPQHF TGTGCCAGCACAAGGGCGGAGGGGCGAGGGAGCCGCAGTTTTCAGCCCCAGCATTTT - TRBV11-2 - TRBJ1-5
CASSLMGGPPETRSEKLFF TGTGCCAGCAGCTTAATGGGGGGGCCTCCGGAGACCCGTAGCGAAAAACTGTTTTTT - TRBV7-6 few TRBJ1-4
CASSLGAGVNTEAFF TGCGCCAGCAGCTTGGGGGCAGGGGTGAACACTGAAGCTTTCTTT - TRBV5-1 - TRBJ1-1
CASSGVGTGNSPLHF TGTGCCAGCAGCGGGGTGGGGACAGGCAATTCACCCCTCCACTTT TRBD1 TRBV9 once TRBJ1-6
CASSQWGRGTQYF TGTGCCAGCAGCCAATGGGGAAGGGGGACCCAGTACTTC - TRBV14 - TRBJ2-5
CASRDRRSRYGYTF TGTGCCAGCCGGGACAGGCGGTCGCGCTATGGCTACACCTTC TRBD1 TRBV6-1 - TRBJ1-2
CASSPEMGAGVTSSTDTQYF TGTGCCAGCAGCCCCGAAATGGGTGCGGGGGTGACATCTAGCACAGATACGCAGTATTTT TRBD2 TRBV7-8 - TRBJ2-3
CASGGRQPQHF TGTGCCAGCGGCGGGCGTCAGCCCCAGCATTTT - TRBV28 - TRBJ1-5
CASNPEGGRFGNTGELFF TGTGCCTCTAACCCAGAGGGGGGGCGTTTTGGTAACACCGGGGAGCTGTTTTTT - TRBV9 once TRBJ2-2
CASSDRFSGSTDTQYF TGTGCCAGCAGTGATCGATTTTCGGGGAGCACAGATACGCAGTATTTT - TRBV25-1 - TRBJ2-3
CATSRAPSRWVVNFLTGFTEAFF TGTGCCACCAGCAGAGCCCCATCCCGTTGGGTCGTGAACTTTCTCACAGGGTTCACTGAAGCTTTCTTT - TRBV15 - TRBJ1-1
CASSEATRLQETQYF TGTGCCAGCAGTGAAGCCACGAGGTTACAAGAGACCCAGTACTTC - TRBV6-1 - TRBJ2-5
CASSQESAIGQTYEQYF TGCGCCAGCAGCCAAGAATCGGCTATTGGGCAGACCTACGAGCAGTACTTC - TRBV4-3 few TRBJ2-7
CASSQDGAGAEGNQPQHF TGCGCCAGCAGCCAAGATGGGGCAGGGGCTGAGGGCAATCAGCCCCAGCATTTT - TRBV4-1 - TRBJ1-5
CASSLAPDRVDEQYF TGTGCCAGCAGCTTGGCCCCGGACAGGGTCGACGAGCAGTACTTC TRBD1 TRBV5-6 - TRBJ2-7
CASSIGPRGQAVGELFF TGTGCCAGTAGTATAGGGCCAAGGGGACAGGCCGTCGGGGAGCTGTTTTTT TRBD1 TRBV19 - TRBJ2-2
CASSPRGDRGPYNEQFF TGTGCCAGCAGCCCTCGTGGCGACAGGGGACCCTACAATGAGCAGTTCTTC TRBD1 TRBV16 - TRBJ2-1
CASSLEGTTNTEAFF TGTGCCAGCAGCTTAGAGGGGACAACCAACACTGAAGCTTTCTTT - TRBV7-9 - TRBJ1-1
CASREGQGNTGELFF TGTGCCAGCAGGGAGGGACAGGGAAACACCGGGGAGCTGTTTTTT TRBD1 TRBV5-5 - TRBJ2-2
CASSSLPGQPNTEAFF TGTGCCAGCAGTTCTCTGCCGGGACAGCCGAACACTGAAGCTTTCTTT TRBD1 TRBV27 - TRBJ1-1
CASSSKILAGGSYEQYF TGTGCCAGCAGCTCAAAGATACTAGCGGGGGGATCCTACGAGCAGTACTTC TRBD2 TRBV11-2 - TRBJ2-7
CASSTRGLDDPGELFF TGTGCCAGCAGCACCCGGGGACTCGACGACCCCGGGGAGCTGTTTTTT - TRBV11-2 once TRBJ2-2